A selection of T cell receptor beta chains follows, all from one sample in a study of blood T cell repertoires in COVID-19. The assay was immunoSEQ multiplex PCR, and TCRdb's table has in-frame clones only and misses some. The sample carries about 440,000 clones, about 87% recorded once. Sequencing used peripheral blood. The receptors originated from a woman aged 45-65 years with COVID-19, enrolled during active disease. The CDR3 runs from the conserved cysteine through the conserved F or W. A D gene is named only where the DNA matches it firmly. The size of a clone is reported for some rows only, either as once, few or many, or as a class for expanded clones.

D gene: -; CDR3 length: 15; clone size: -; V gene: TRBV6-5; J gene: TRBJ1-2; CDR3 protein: CASSPLGARGVGYTF; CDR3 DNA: TGTGCCAGCAGTCCCCTTGGGGCCCGAGGAGTAGGCTACACCTTC
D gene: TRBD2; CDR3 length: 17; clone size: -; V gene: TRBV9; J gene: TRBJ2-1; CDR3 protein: CASSDRPSGGSYNEQFF; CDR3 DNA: TGTGCCAGCAGCGACCGTCCTAGCGGGGGCTCCTACAATGAGCAGTTCTTC
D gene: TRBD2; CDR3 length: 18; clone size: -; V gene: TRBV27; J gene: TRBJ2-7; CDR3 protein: CASSFLGGLADLRHEQYF; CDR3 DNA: TGTGCCAGCAGTTTCCTGGGAGGGTTGGCGGATCTTCGGCACGAGCAGTACTTC
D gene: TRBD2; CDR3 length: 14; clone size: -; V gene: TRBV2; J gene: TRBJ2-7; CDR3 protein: CASLLAGGPGEQYF; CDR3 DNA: TGTGCCAGCCTACTAGCGGGGGGGCCGGGTGAGCAGTACTTC
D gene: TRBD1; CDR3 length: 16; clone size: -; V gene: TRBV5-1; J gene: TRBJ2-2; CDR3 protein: CASSPLTGGWTGELFF; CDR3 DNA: TGCGCCAGCAGCCCCCTGACAGGGGGGTGGACCGGGGAGCTGTTTTTT
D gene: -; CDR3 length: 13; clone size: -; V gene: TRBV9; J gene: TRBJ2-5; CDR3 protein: CASTEGDQETQYF; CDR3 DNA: TGTGCCAGCACCGAGGGAGATCAAGAGACCCAGTACTTC
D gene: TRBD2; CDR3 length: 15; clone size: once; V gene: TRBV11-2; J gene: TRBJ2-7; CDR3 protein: CASSRGTSGSYEQYF; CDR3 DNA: TGTGCCAGCAGCCGCGGGACTAGCGGCTCCTACGAGCAGTACTTC
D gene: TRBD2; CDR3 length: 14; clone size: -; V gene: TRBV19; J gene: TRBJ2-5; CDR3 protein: CASCPSGGGETQYF; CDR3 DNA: TGTGCCAGCTGCCCTAGCGGGGGAGGAGAGACCCAGTACTTC
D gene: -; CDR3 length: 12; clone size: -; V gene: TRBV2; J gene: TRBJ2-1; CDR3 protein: CASSETAHEQFF; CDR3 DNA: TGTGCCAGCAGTGAGACAGCCCATGAGCAGTTCTTC
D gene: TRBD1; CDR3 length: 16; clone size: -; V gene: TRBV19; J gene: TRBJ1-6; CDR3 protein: CASSSLGTGRDSPLHF; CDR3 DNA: TGTGCCAGTAGTTCACTCGGGACAGGGAGAGATTCACCCCTCCACTTT
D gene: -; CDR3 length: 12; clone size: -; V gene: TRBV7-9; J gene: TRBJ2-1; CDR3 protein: CASSPIANEQFF; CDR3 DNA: TGTGCCAGCAGCCCTATAGCCAATGAGCAGTTCTTC
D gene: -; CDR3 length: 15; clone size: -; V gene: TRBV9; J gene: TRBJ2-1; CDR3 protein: CASSVVSGSYNEQFF; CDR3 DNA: TGTGCCAGCAGCGTAGTGTCGGGGTCCTACAATGAGCAGTTCTTC
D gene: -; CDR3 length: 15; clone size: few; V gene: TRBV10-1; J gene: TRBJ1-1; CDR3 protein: CASADRRGSNTEAFF; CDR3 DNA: TGCGCCAGTGCGGACAGACGAGGGTCGAACACTGAAGCTTTCTTT
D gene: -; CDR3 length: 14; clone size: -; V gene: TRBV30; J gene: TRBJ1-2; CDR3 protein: CAWSGEGGFGGYTF; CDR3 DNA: TGTGCCTGGAGTGGTGAAGGGGGTTTTGGGGGCTACACCTTC
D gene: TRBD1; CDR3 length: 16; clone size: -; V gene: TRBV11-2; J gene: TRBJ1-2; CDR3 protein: CASSLGGTGANYGYTF; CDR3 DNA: TGTGCCAGCAGCTTAGGCGGGACAGGGGCTAACTATGGCTACACCTTC
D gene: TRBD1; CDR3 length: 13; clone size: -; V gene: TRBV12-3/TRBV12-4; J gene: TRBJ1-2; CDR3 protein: CASSLTGAYGYTF; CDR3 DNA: TGTGCCAGCAGTTTGACAGGGGCCTATGGCTACACCTTC
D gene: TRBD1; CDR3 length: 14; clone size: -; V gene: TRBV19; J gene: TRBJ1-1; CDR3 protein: CASRAGGVDTEAFF; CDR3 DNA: TGTGCCAGTAGGGCAGGGGGTGTAGACACTGAAGCTTTCTTT
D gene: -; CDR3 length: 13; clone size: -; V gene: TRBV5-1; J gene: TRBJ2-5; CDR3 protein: CASSLLLQETQYF; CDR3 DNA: TGCGCCAGCAGCTTGCTCCTCCAAGAGACCCAGTACTTC
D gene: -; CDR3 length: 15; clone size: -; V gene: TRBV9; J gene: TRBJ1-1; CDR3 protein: CASSASGYQYTEAFF; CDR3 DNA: TGTGCCAGCAGCGCCTCGGGATATCAGTACACTGAAGCTTTCTTT
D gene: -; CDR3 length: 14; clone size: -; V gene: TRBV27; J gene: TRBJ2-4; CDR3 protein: CASSYSPAKNIQYF; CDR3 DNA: TGTGCCAGCAGTTACAGCCCAGCCAAAAACATTCAGTACTTC
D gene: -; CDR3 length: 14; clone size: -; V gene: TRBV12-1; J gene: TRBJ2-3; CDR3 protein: CARAGDKDTDTQYF; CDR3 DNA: TGTGCCAGGGCAGGTGACAAGGACACAGATACGCAGTATTTT
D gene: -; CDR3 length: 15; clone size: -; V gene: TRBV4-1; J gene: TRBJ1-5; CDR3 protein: CASSQDGYGNQPQHF; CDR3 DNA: TGCGCCAGCAGCCAAGACGGGTACGGCAATCAGCCCCAGCATTTT
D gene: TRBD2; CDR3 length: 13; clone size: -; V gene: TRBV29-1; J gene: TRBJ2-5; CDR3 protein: CSVVLAGQETQYF; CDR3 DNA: TGCAGCGTTGTACTAGCGGGGCAAGAGACCCAGTACTTC
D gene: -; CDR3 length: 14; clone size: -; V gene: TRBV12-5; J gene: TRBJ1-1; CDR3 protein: CASGLVRENRVAFF; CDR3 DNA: TGTGCTAGTGGTTTGGTACGGGAAAACAGGGTGGCTTTCTTT
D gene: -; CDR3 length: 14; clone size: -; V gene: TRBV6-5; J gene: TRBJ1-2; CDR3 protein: CASRPTALNYGYTF; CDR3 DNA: TGTGCCAGCAGGCCGACAGCGCTTAACTATGGCTACACCTTC
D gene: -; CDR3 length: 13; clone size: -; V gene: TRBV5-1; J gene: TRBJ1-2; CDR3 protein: CASSFKETYGYTF; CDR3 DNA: TGCGCCAGCAGCTTCAAGGAGACCTATGGCTACACCTTC
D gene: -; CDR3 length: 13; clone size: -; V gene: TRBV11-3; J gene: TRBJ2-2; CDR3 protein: CASSLTRSGELFF; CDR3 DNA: TGTGCCAGCAGCTTAACTCGGTCCGGGGAGCTGTTTTTT
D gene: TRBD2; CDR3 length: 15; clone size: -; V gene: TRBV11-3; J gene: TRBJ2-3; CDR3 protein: CASSEGLQNTDTQYF; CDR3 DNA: TGTGCCAGCAGCGAGGGACTACAGAACACAGATACGCAGTATTTT
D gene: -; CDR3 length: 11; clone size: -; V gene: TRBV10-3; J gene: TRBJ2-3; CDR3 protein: CAIGTADTQYF; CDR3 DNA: TGTGCCATCGGAACAGCAGATACGCAGTATTTT
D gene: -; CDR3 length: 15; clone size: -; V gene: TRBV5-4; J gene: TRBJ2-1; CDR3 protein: CASSLDQGRINEQFF; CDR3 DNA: TGTGCCAGCAGCTTGGATCAGGGTAGAATCAATGAGCAGTTCTTC
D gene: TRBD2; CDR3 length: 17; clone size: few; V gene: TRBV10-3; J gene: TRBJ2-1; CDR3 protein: CAISDSAGLAIYNEQFF; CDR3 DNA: TGTGCCATCAGTGATTCGGCGGGACTAGCGATTTACAATGAGCAGTTCTTC
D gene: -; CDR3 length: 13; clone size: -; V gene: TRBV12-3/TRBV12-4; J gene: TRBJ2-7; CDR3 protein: CASSFSFSYEQYF; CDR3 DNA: TGTGCCAGCAGTTTTTCCTTTTCCTACGAGCAGTACTTC
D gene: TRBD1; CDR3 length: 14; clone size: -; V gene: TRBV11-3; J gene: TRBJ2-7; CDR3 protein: CASSPGDRIGEQYF; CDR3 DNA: TGTGCCAGCAGCCCTGGGGACAGGATCGGTGAGCAGTACTTC
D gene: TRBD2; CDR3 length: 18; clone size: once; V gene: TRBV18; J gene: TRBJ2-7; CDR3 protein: CASSPGLASPGGGDEQYF; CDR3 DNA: TGTGCCAGCTCACCGGGACTAGCATCCCCGGGCGGCGGGGACGAGCAGTACTTC
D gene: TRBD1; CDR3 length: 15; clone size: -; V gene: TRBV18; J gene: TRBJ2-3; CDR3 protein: CASFRRDRGTDTQYF; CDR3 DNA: TGTGCCAGCTTCCGTAGGGACAGGGGAACAGATACGCAGTATTTT
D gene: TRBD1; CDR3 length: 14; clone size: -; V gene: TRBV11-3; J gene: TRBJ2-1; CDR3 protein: CASSFDRGRDEQFF; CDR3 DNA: TGTGCCAGCAGCTTCGACAGGGGGCGCGATGAGCAGTTCTTC
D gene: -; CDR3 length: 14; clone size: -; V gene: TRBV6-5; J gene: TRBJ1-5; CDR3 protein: CASTLRRGNQPQHF; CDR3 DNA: TGTGCCAGCACTCTACGGCGGGGAAATCAGCCCCAGCATTTT
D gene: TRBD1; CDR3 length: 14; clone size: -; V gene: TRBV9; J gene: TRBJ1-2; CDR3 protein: CASSATGINYGYTF; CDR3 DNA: TGTGCCAGCAGCGCGACAGGGATTAACTATGGCTACACCTTC
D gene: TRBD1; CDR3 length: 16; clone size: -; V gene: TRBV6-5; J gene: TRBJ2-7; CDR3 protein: CASSYSGTGVPYEQYF; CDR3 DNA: TGTGCCAGCAGTTACTCCGGGACAGGGGTCCCCTACGAGCAGTACTTC
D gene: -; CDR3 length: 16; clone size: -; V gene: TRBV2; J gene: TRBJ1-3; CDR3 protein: CASRRSGGLSGNTIYF; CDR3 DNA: TGTGCCAGCAGGAGGAGTGGGGGACTCTCTGGAAACACCATATATTTT
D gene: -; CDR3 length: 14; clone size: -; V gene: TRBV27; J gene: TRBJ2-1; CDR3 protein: CASRAGASYNEQFF; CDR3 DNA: TGTGCCAGCAGGGCGGGGGCATCCTACAATGAGCAGTTCTTC
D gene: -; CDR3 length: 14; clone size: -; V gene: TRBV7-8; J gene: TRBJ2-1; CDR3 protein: CASSLTGVYNEQFF; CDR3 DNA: TGTGCCAGCAGCTTAACGGGGGTTTACAATGAGCAGTTCTTC
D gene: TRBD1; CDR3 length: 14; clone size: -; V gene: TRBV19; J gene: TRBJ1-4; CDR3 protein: CASTEGQLNEKLFF; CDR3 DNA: TGTGCCAGTACAGAGGGACAGCTGAATGAAAAACTGTTTTTT
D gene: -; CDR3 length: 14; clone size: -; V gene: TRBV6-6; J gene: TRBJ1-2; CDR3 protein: CASSYIAREGGYTF; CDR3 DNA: TGTGCCAGCAGTTATATAGCCAGGGAGGGCGGCTACACCTTC
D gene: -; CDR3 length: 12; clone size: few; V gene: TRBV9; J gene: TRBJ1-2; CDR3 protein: CASSAPLAGYTF; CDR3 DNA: TGTGCCAGCAGCGCCCCGTTAGCTGGCTACACCTTC
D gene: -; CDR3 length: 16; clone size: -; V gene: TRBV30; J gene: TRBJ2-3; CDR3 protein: CAWSLPGVWGTDTQYF; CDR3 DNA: TGTGCCTGGAGTCTCCCAGGGGTGTGGGGCACAGATACGCAGTATTTT
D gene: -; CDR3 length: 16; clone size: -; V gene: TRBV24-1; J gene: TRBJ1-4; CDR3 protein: CATSGDSAEENEKLFF; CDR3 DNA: TGTGCCACCAGTGGTGACAGCGCCGAAGAGAATGAAAAACTGTTTTTT
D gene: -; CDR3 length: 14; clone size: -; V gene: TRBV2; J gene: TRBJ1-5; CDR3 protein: CASSTGSSNQPQHF; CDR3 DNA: TGTGCCAGCAGTACCGGGTCTAGCAATCAGCCCCAGCATTTT
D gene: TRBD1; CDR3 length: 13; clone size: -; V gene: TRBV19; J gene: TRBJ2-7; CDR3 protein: CAARGQGANEQYF; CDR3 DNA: TGTGCCGCTCGGGGACAGGGGGCCAACGAGCAGTACTTC
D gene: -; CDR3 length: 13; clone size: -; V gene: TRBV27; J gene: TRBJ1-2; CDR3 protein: CASSLSRKSGYTF; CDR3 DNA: TGTGCCAGCAGTTTATCCAGGAAGAGCGGCTACACCTTC
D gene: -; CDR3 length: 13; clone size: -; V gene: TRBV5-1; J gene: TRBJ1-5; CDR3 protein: CASSFTGDQPQHF; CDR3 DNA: TGCGCCAGCAGCTTCACCGGGGATCAGCCCCAGCATTTT
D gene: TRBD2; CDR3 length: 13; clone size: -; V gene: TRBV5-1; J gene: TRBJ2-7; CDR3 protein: CASSPSGGYEQYF; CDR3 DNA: TGCGCCAGCAGCCCCTCGGGGGGGTACGAGCAGTACTTC
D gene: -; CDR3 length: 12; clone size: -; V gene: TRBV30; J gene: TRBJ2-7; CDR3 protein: CAWSPSGYEQYF; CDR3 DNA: TGTGCCTGGAGTCCCTCAGGGTACGAGCAGTACTTC
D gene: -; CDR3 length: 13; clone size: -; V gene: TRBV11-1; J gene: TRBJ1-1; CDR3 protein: CASSSQVNTEAFF; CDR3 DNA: TGTGCCAGCAGCTCTCAGGTGAACACTGAAGCTTTCTTT